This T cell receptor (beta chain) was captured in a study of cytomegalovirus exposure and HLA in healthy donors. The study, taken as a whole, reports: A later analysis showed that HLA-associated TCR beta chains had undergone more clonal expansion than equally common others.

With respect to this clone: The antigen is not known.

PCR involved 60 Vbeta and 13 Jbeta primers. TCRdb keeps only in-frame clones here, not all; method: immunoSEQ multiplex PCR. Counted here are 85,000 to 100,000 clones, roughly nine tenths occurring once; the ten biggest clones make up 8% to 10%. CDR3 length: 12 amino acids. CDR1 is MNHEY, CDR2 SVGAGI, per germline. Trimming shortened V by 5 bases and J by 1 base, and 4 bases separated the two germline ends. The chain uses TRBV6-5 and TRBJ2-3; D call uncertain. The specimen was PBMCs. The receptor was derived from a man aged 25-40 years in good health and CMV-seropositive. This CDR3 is CASSRGTDTQYF. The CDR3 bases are TGTGCCAGCAGTCGCGGCACAGATACGCAGTATTTT.